This TCR beta chain derives from a study of blood T cells in healthy people across ages. General observations from the study: Higher naive T cell percentage went strongly together with higher TCR beta diversity. The study lacked donor CMV status, which possibly confounded expanded clonotype changes. Estimated diversity, derived from one million T cells, was regarded as an underestimate.

The use of a sample-barcoded 5' primer and a J-beta primer mix characterized a second PCR of roughly 6 to 11 cycles. TCRdb reanalysed the 5' RACE reads using MiXCR and keeps one entry per CDR3 protein. The profile covers fewer than 1,000,000 distinct CDR3 sequences, with about 47% appearing a single time and over 15% taken by the ten largest. Per individual sample, total RNA of at least 6 micrograms was extracted. This clonotype was detected many times. The antigen is undetermined. This receptor was obtained from an elderly man in good health. Material: blood.

The CDR3 bases are TGTGCCAGCAGTTTACATGGGGCTAAGATCGGGGAGCTGTTTTTT. This translates into CASSLHGAKIGELFF. The chain carries TRBV28 and TRBJ2-2, with D possibly matching TRBD1 (5 bases). Trimming removed 2 bases at V and 7 bases at J, with 14 bases between. This CDR3 spans 15 amino acids. Germline loops: CDR1 MDHEN, CDR2 SYDVKM.